This T cell receptor beta chain was sequenced during a study of T cells after yellow fever vaccination (dated by TCRdb to 2018 to 2020). Study-wide context: Libraries from fractions with low cell numbers were prepared with the SMART-Seq v4 Ultra Low Input RNA kit. To track T-cell clones before and after primary and booster YFV17D yellow fever vaccination, bulk TCR alpha and beta repertoires were sequenced longitudinally. Two healthy male donors made up the cohort, one aged 18 to 29 years and the other aged 30 to 40 years. Blood was drawn at multiple timepoints before and after primary and secondary immunization, with bulk PBMC replicates and cell subsets isolated. On the study overall, not on this receptor specifically: A small share of clonotypes was detected in both CD4 and CD8 compartments, with the overlap likely arising from convergent recombination. Most clones expanded after primary vaccination were re-detected after the booster (approximately 95% of CD4 and 80% to 90% of CD8), suggesting broad memory maintenance. Computational filtering was needed because FACS-sorted repertoires could contain abundant contaminating clonotypes from the bulk population. Because the study included only a couple of donors, the extent to which the findings can be generalized is limited. Compared with the primary T-cell response, the secondary T-cell response was weaker but faster, peaking on day 5 rather than day 15.

The sample's treatment or condition label, decoded: live attenuated yellow fever vaccine strain. At each blood-draw timepoint, two biological replicates of bulk PBMCs were obtained. PBMCs were isolated from peripheral blood using a standard Ficoll-Paque protocol. TriZol was used to extract RNA from bulk PBMCs, CD4 and CD8 fractions, and dextramer-positive and dextramer-negative fractions. Synthesis of TCR cDNA relied on 5'RACE template switching, a step that introduced a universal primer site along with unique molecular identifiers. Priming of cDNA synthesis was performed from both the TCR alpha and TCR beta constant segments. Library amplification involved two PCR steps, and the second step added sample barcodes and sequencing adapters. Sequencing of libraries was performed on Illumina HiSeq 2500 (2x100 bp) or NovaSeq (2x150 bp). In the paper's pipeline: MIGEC handled demultiplexing of reads and collapsing into UMI consensus sequences, while MiXCR performed V(D)J alignment. Using edgeR on replicate PBMC samples, clonotypes were called vaccine-responding if FDR was below 0.01 and the log2 fold change was above 5 up to day 15. Each bulk clonotype received a CD4 or CD8 identity based on whether the sequenced CD4 or CD8 repertoire contained that clonotype at higher abundance. The public reads were quality trimmed at Q25 with fastp and then assembled into clones with MiXCR by TCRdb, keeping productive beta chains. Every entry covers one CDR3 protein and lists the most common genes and DNA from its rows. V and J calls and clone size were set by TCRdb, not the authors. This sample lists some 600,000 distinct CDR3 sequences; about 12% were detected once. The ten largest account for more than 12% of the sample.

CDR1 and CDR2 were assigned from the germline V gene as SGHTA and FQGNSA. Trimming costs V 6 bases and J 2 bases, and their ends lie 6 bases apart. From its cysteine to its phenylalanine, the CDR3 spans 12 amino acids. The read is trimmed to its CDR3 DNA, 36 bases read in frame from base 1. There are a few counts of this clonotype. The antigen it recognizes is unknown. Per-nucleotide qualities are absent, and no much larger clonotype sits a single base away. This sample comprised PBMCs, obtained on the day of the yellow fever booster vaccination. This TCR was recovered from a man aged 30-40 years who received the YFV17D yellow fever vaccine. The chain is assembled from TRBV7-2 and TRBJ2-3; the D gene assignment is ambiguous. The DNA sequence reads TGTGCCAGCAGACAAAACACAGATACGCAGTATTTT. Its protein reads: CASRQNTDTQYF.